This TCR beta chain was identified during a study of immune heterogeneity within non-small cell lung tumors. Study details: There was 1 tumor not otherwise specified, along with 10 non-squamous carcinomas and a few squamous cell carcinomas. General study findings and limits: Identical dominant CDR3 beta clonotypes were found recurring across a patient's tumor sites, along with site-unique high-frequency clones.

This clonotype was observed at least ten times. What it recognizes is unknown. V was clipped by 0 bases and J by 6 bases, with 12 bases between them. Germline V gene sequence: CDR1 MRHNA, CDR2 SNTAGT. The CDR3 consists of 15 residues. Genomic DNA extracted from bulk tumor tissue served as template. A total of about 550 ng was used per sample. Spaced far apart, several biopsies were taken from each primary tumor during surgery. Patients underwent curative surgery for untreated, newly diagnosed non-small cell lung cancer. Donors were newly diagnosed non-small cell lung cancer patients having surgery with curative intent. TCR beta CDR3 was amplified by multiplex PCR using 32 V and 13 J primers. MiXCR, run by TCRdb on the multiplex PCR reads, gives a single entry per CDR3 protein. The table includes 14,000 to 15,000 distinct CDR3 sequences, roughly 30% detected once.

The TCR sequence derives from a man aged 35 to 55 with non-small cell lung cancer. The V and J genes are TRBV6-4 and TRBJ2-1; D is ambiguous. The source material was lung tumor tissue. The CDR3 loop is CASSDSSRTLNEQFF. In DNA, the CDR3 is TGTGCCAGCAGTGACTCTTCTAGAACCCTCAATGAGCAGTTCTTC.